This passage covers 25 T cell receptor beta chains from one sample sequenced in a study of cytomegalovirus exposure and HLA in healthy donors. This PCR relied on a set of 60 Vbeta primers and 13 Jbeta primers. Only in-frame clones appear in the TCRdb table, and some are missing; sequencing was by immunoSEQ multiplex PCR. This sample yields tens of thousands of clones, of which 75% to 80% are seen a single time; 2% to 3% belongs to the top ten. Sequenced sample: PBMCs. The origin of the receptors is a female donor in good health and CMV-seronegative.

This chain links TRBV6-5 with TRBJ2-1; D may be TRBD2 (6 bases). The length of the CDR3 is 16 residues. Germline V gives CDR1 MNHEY, CDR2 SVGAGI. Trimming shortened V by 2 bases and J by 0 bases, and 11 bases separated the two germline ends. CDR3 region: CASSYGLTSSYNEQFF. The CDR3 nucleotides read TGTGCCAGCAGTTACGGACTAACGAGCTCCTACAATGAGCAGTTCTTC.

The gene calls are TRBV6-6 and TRBJ2-7; no firm D call. V was clipped by 5 bases and J by 3 bases, with 5 bases between them. Germline loops: CDR1 MNHNY, CDR2 SVGAGI (reference sequence). The CDR3 covers 11 residues. CDR3 bases: TGTGCCAGCAGTCAGTTCTACGAGCAGTACTTC. It yields the protein CASSQFYEQYF.

V and J are TRBV28 and TRBJ1-1; TRBD1 matches 10 bases. Germline V gene lookup returns CDR1 MDHEN and CDR2 SYDVKM. The CDR3 totals 14 residues. The trim removed 3 bases at V and 6 bases at J, leaving 4 bases unmatched. As DNA, the CDR3 is TGTGCCAGCAGTTTGGGACAGGGGTTTTCTGAAGCTTTCTTT. Encoded protein: CASSLGQGFSEAFF.

As concerns this clone: A clone one base away is much larger, so this may be a read error. Distinct nucleotide sequences in the sample also encode this CDR3. This chain links TRBV4-2 with TRBJ2-3, with 8 bases matching TRBD1. CDR1 and CDR2 (germline): LGHNA, YNFKEQ. This CDR3 spans 15 amino acids. The CDR3 DNA reads TGTGCCAGCAAAAAGGGGGACAGGCGCACAGATACCCAGTATTTT. It yields the protein CASKKGDRRTDTQYF.

The V call is TRBV7-6, the J call TRBJ2-1, with D uncertain. The V gene's germline CDR1 is SGHVS and CDR2 FNYEAQ. The CDR3 covers 16 residues. Trimming took 2 bases from V and 4 from J, leaving 15 bases between them. DNA for the CDR3: TGTGCCAGCAGCTTACTCTCCCTGCCCCTATACAATGAGCAGTTCTTC. Protein product: CASSLLSLPLYNEQFF.

This clone occurred once. The gene calls are TRBV14 and TRBJ2-7; 8 nucleotides line up with TRBD1. From germline, CDR1 is SGHDN and CDR2 FVKESK. Germline trimming cut 3 bases from V and 1 base from J; bases unmatched to any gene: 11. CDR3 length: 17 amino acids. CDR3 sequence: CASSHVQGVGMSYEQYF. As DNA, the CDR3 is TGTGCCAGCAGCCACGTACAGGGGGTCGGTATGTCCTACGAGCAGTACTTC.

This chain connects TRBV7-9 to TRBJ1-2, with D perhaps TRBD1 (5 bases). Germline V CDR1 and CDR2: SEHNR, FQNEAQ (reference sequence). V lost 4 bases to trimming and J lost 4 bases, with 16 bases between them. The length of the CDR3 is 15 residues. CDR3 DNA: TGTGCCAGCAGCTACCAGGGAGGAGGTGCCTATGGCTACACCTTC. As protein: CASSYQGGGAYGYTF.

The chain joins TRBV9 to TRBJ2-1, with 9 bases lining up with TRBD2. The germline gives CDR1 SGDLS, CDR2 YYNGEE. This CDR3 is 14 amino acids long. V lost 4 bases to trimming and J lost 7 bases; unmatched junction nucleotides: 6. The DNA for the CDR3 is TGTGCCAGCAGCCCTAGCGGGGTTTGGAATGAGCAGTTCTTC. Its protein is CASSPSGVWNEQFF. The full variable domain, rest sourced from reference TRBV9 and TRBJ2-1, is DSGVTQTPKHLITATGQRVTLRCSPRSGDLSVYWYQQSLDQGLQFLIQYYNGEERAKGNILERFSAQQFPDLHSELNLSSLELGDSALYFCASSPSGVWNEQFFGPGTRLTVL.

The chain recombines TRBV10-3 with TRBJ2-5; D is possibly TRBD1 (6 bases). The V and J ends lost 9 bases and 1 base respectively, with 12 bases between them. The CDR3 extends over 13 amino acids. Germline V gene sequence: CDR1 ENHRY, CDR2 SYGVKD. CDR3 region: CAIGHRVQETQYF. CDR3 in DNA: TGTGCCATAGGTCACAGGGTCCAAGAGACCCAGTACTTC.

The V call is TRBV2, the J call TRBJ2-1; 10 nucleotides align to TRBD2. V lost 7 bases and J lost 0; bases outside the gene matches: 9. From germline, CDR1 is SNHLY and CDR2 FYNNEI. The CDR3 totals 17 residues. This CDR3 reads CASKQAGGRGSYNEQFF. CDR3 coding DNA: TGTGCCAGCAAACAAGCGGGGGGGCGAGGCTCCTACAATGAGCAGTTCTTC. Based on the CDR3 plus reference TRBV2 and TRBJ2-1, the full variable domain is EPEVTQTPSHQVTQMGQEVILRCVPISNHLYFYWYRQILGQKVEFLVSFYNNEISEKSEIFDDQFSVERPDGSNFTLKIRSTKLEDSAMYFCASKQAGGRGSYNEQFFGPGTRLTVL.

The chain combines TRBV7-2 with TRBJ2-3; TRBD2 matches at 9 bases. The CDR3 extends over 15 amino acids. Germline values: CDR1 SGHTA, CDR2 FQGNSA. V lost 2 bases and J lost 4; bases outside the gene matches: 4. CDR3 nucleotide sequence: TGTGCCAGCAGCTTAACTAGCGGGCCCTCAGATACGCAGTATTTT. Amino acid sequence: CASSLTSGPSDTQYF.

The chain links TRBV9 to TRBJ2-6; D is perhaps TRBD2 (5 bases). CDR3 length: 15 amino acids. V was trimmed by 0 bases and J by 3 bases, leaving 7 bases between them. The germline V gene has CDR1 SGDLS and CDR2 YYNGEE. CDR3 sequence: CASSVAGNGANVLTF. CDR3 DNA sequence: TGTGCCAGCAGCGTAGCCGGGAATGGGGCCAACGTCCTGACTTTC.

Of note for this clone: A junction boundary mismatches the germline segment, possibly from a read error. The V and J genes are TRBV7-9 and TRBJ2-1; D remains ambiguous. Germline CDR1 and CDR2: SEHNR and FQNEAQ (reference sequence). There are 12 residues in the CDR3. This CDR3 reads CSSSLRFNEQFF. For the CDR3, the DNA is TGTTCCAGCAGCTTACGTTTCAATGAGCAGTTCTTC. The full variable domain, in which reference TRBV7-9 and TRBJ2-1 provide the parts outside the CDR3, is DTGVSQNPRHKITKRGQNVTFRCDPISEHNRLYWYRQTLGQGPEFLTYFQNEAQLEKSRLLSDRFSAERPKGSFSTLEIQRTEQGDSAMYLCSSSLRFNEQFFGPGTRLTVL.

With respect to this clone: The sample carries other DNA sequences with the same CDR3. The chain links TRBV19 to TRBJ1-1, with D uncertain. V was cut by 6 bases and J by 1 base, with 21 bases left in between. CDR1 LNHDA and CDR2 SQIVND come from the germline V gene (reference sequence). The CDR3 runs to 17 residues. This CDR3 is CASRPYNSGGWNTEAFF. The CDR3 bases are TGTGCCAGTAGGCCGTATAACTCGGGAGGATGGAACACTGAAGCTTTCTTT.

The V call is TRBV19, the J call TRBJ2-1, with TRBD2 matching 7 bases. V was clipped by 7 bases and J by 2 bases; unmatched bases: 11. The CDR3 contains 16 residues. Germline V gene data show CDR1 as LNHDA and CDR2 as SQIVND (reference sequence). For the CDR3, the DNA is TGTGCCAGTATGGGTTCGGTCGGGAGGACCTACAATGAGCAGTTCTTC. This encodes CASMGSVGRTYNEQFF.

Remarks on this clone: One end of the junction fails to match germline, which may point to a read error. This sample includes further DNA sequences coding for the same CDR3. The V gene is TRBV19, the J gene TRBJ1-4; 7 positions agree with TRBD1. The CDR3 runs 14 residues. The germline CDR1 and CDR2 sequences are LNHDA and SQIVND (reference sequence). The CDR3 nucleotides are TGTGCTAGTACCCCGGTACAGGGGATATCGGGAGTGTTTTTT. Its protein product is CASTPVQGISGVFF.

This clone occurred a few times. The chain joins TRBV7-9 to TRBJ1-2; tentative D call: TRBD1 (5 bases). The V gene lost 9 bases and the J gene lost 4 bases, with 18 bases spanning the gap. Looked up from germline, CDR1 is SEHNR and CDR2 is FQNEAQ (reference sequence). This CDR3 has 14 amino acids. The chain's CDR3 is CASNKGNGGYGYTF. For the CDR3, the DNA is TGTGCCAGTAATAAAGGAAACGGGGGCTATGGCTACACCTTC.

This sequence joins TRBV27 and TRBJ2-5; a possible D gene is TRBD2 (5 bases). This CDR3 region has 12 residues. Germline assignment: CDR1 MNHEY and CDR2 SMNVEV (reference sequence). The V end lost 4 bases, the J end lost 5 bases, and 8 bases lay between the germline ends. CDR3 DNA sequence: TGTGCCAGCAGTTCCCCGGGGGAGACCCAGTACTTC. Protein: CASSSPGETQYF.

This clone appeared a few times. The J gene is TRBJ2-7, the V gene TRBV25-1; D may be TRBD2 (6 bases). The CDR3 consists of 15 residues. Trimming left V 4 bases short and J 0 bases short, with 13 bases between. From germline, CDR1 is MGHDK and CDR2 SYGVNS. The CDR3 DNA reads TGTGCCAGCAGTGCGGGGTCAGCGGGCTCCTACGAGCAGTACTTC. Translating it yields CASSAGSAGSYEQYF.

This clone was picked up one time. The rearrangement uses TRBV28 and TRBJ2-5; no clear D. V lost 4 bases, J lost 2 bases, and 2 bases lay in between. The CDR3 runs 11 residues. Germline V CDR1 and CDR2: MDHEN, SYDVKM. CDR3 nucleotide sequence: TGTGCCAGCAGTTCACAAGAGACCCAGTACTTC. This translates into CASSSQETQYF.

This clone is a singleton in its sample. This chain links TRBV2 with TRBJ1-1; 8 bases agree with TRBD1. In germline, CDR1 is SNHLY, CDR2 FYNNEI. The length of the CDR3 is 14 residues. J was trimmed by 11 bases and V by 6 bases; bases with no gene match: 14. The CDR3 nucleotides are TGTGCCAGCAGCGAGAGGAGAAACAGGGGGAGGGCTTTCTTT. It specifies CASSERRNRGRAFF.

The V gene is TRBV15, the J gene TRBJ1-4; a weak D match, TRBD1 (5 bases). CDR1 and CDR2 (germline): LNHNV, YYDKDF (reference sequence). The CDR3 runs to 15 residues. The ends were cut back, 0 bases at V and 5 bases at J, with 10 bases in the middle. The CDR3, as DNA: TGTGCCACCAGCAGAGATGGGACTCGAAATGAAAAACTGTTTTTT. Encoded protein: CATSRDGTRNEKLFF.

The rearrangement joins TRBV7-3 to TRBJ2-1, with 7 bases lining up with TRBD1. V trimming: 0 bases; J trimming: 3 bases; junction bases outside the gene matches: 2. Per germline, CDR1 SGHTA and CDR2 FQGTGA. The CDR3 loop spans 15 amino acids. The chain's CDR3 is CASSLTGQSYNEQFF. The CDR3 DNA is TGTGCCAGCAGCTTAACGGGACAGAGCTACAATGAGCAGTTCTTC.

The chain has TRBV5-1 and TRBJ2-2; possibly TRBD2 for D (5 bases). From germline, CDR1 is SGHRS and CDR2 YFSETQ. The V end was cut by 7 bases, the J end by 6 bases, with 13 bases between. The CDR3 runs 13 residues. CDR3 nucleotides: TGCGCCAGCGGTGGAGGAAGCTCCGGGGAGCTGTTTTTT. Its translation is CASGGGSSGELFF.

The CDR3 spells CASSLATSGRDPRSEQFF. The CDR3 coding sequence is TGTGCCAGCAGCTTAGCGACTAGCGGGAGAGACCCCCGAAGTGAGCAGTTCTTC. This chain uses TRBV7-2 with TRBJ2-1; 12 bases align to TRBD2. The CDR3 runs 18 residues. V lost 0 bases to trimming and J lost 9 bases; unmatched junction nucleotides: 12. The germline CDR1 and CDR2 sequences are SGHTA and FQGNSA.